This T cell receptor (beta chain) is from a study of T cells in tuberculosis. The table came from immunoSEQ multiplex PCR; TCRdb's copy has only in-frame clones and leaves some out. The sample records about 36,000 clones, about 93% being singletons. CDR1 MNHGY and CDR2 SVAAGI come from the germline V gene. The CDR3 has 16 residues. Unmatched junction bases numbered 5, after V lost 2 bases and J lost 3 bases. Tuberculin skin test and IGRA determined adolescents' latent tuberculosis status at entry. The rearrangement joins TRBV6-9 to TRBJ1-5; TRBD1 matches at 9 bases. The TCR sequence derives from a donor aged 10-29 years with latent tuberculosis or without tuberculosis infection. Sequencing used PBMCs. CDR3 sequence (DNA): TGTGCCAGCAGTTATACCGGGACAGGGAACAATCAGCCCCAGCATTTT. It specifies CASSYTGTGNNQPQHF.